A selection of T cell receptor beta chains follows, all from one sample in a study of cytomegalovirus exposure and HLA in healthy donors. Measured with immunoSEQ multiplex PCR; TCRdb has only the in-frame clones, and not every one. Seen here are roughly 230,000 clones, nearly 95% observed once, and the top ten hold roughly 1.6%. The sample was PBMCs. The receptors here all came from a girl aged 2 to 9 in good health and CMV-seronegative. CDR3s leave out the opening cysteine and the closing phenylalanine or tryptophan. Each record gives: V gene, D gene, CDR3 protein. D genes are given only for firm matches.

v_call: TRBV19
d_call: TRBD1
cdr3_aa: ASSMRDRTYEQY

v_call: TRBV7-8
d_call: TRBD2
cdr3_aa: ASSSTSGRVDEQF

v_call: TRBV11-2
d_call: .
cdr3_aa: ASSLDSSGNEQY

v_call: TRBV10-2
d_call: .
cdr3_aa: ASSDGDWPRNTIY

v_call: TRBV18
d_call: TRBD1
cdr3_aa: ASSPPGQGSYEQY

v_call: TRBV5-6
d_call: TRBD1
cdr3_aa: ASSNRQGAQYEQY

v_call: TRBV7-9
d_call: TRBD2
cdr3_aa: ASSLYGGGLNEQF

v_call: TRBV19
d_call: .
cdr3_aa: ASSILASGGNTEAF

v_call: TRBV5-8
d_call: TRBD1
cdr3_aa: ASSLWDRVGEQY

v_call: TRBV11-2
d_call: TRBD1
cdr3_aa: ASSFKIVVQGFFYEQY

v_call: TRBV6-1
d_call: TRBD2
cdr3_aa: ASSETGRGGQETQY

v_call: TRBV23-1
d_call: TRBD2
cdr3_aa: ASSQVSGLAIKGQETQY

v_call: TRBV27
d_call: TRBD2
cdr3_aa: ASSPSVSGTPYNEQF

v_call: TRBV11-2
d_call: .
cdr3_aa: ASSPSSGYGYT

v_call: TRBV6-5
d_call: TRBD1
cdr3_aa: ASSYRTGNQPQH

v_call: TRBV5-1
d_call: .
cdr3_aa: ASRSTGNTEAF

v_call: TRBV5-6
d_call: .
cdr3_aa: ASSLYMSGGTDTQY

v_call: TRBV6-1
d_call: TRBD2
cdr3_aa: ASSESSGLHYEQY

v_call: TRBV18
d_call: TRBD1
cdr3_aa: ASSPDRGQQTQY

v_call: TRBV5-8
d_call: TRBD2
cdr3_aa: ASSIGTSGTTDTQY

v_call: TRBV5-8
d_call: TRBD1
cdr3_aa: ASSLMGQSLNSPLH

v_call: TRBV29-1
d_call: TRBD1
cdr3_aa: SVDGSTGYQETQY

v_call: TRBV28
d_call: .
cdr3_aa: ASREEIEAF

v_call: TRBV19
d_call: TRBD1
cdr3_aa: ASSPGTGLEAF

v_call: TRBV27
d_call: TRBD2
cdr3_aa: ASSRGTSGRIYEQY

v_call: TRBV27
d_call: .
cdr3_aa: ASSPLDDNSYNEQF

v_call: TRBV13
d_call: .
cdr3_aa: ASRDPGAGANVLT

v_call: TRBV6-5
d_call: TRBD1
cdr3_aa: ASRGTGYRNTIY

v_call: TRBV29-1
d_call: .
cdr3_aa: SVEEYGRGHNEQF

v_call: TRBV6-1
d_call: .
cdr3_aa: ASSEDPGGNQPQH

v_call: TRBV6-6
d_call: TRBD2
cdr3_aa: ASSPGGGPQY

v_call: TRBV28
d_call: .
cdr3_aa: ASSFGPRVSEQY

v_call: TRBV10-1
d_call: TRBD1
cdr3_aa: ASSEGQGITEAF

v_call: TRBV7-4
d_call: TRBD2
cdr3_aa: ASIVAGPPHEQY

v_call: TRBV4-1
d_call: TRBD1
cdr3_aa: ASSQDEGALTGELF

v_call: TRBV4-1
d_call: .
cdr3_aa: ASSLRGREQF

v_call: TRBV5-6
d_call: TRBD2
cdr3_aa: ASSSGTSGFEQF

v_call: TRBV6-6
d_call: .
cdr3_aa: ASSRDYTEAF

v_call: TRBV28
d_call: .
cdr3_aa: ASTSLGGNIQY

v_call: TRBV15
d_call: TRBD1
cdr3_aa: ATSSQGAVSNQPQH

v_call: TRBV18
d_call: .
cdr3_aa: ASSPPSQDTSWGYT

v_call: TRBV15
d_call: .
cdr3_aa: ATSRGVQGSNNEQF

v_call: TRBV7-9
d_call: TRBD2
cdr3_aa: ASSRGLAVSYNEQF

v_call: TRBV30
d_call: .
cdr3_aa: AWTQPATNEKLF

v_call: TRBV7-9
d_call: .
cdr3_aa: ASSLGGSSNQPQH

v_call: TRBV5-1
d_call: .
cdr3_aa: ASRPTGLNTEAF

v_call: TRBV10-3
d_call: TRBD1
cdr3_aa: AISGTGGESSYNEQF

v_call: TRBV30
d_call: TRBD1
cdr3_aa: ACDRVNYGYT

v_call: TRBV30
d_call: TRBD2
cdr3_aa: AWSGASGSTDEQF

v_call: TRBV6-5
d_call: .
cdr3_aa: ASSYQPRGYGYT

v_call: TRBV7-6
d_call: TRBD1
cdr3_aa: ASSLTPPGQGGQPQH

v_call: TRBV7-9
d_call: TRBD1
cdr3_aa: ASSRPGQRSYEQY

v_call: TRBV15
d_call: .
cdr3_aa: ATSRDVGGLKQY

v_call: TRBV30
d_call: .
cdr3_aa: AWSVYSGAGANVLT

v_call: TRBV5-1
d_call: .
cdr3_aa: ASSSWGGASSYNEQF